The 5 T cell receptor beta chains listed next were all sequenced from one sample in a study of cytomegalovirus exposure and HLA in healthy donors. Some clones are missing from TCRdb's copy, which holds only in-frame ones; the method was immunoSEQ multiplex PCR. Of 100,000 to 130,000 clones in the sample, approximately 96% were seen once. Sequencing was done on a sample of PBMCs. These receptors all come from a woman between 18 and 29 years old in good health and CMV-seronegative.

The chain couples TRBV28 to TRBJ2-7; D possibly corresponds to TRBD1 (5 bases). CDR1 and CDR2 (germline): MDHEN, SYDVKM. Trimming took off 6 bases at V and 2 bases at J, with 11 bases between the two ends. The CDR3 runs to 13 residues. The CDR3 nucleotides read TGTGCCAGCAGGGTACAGGTTGCCTACGAGCAGTACTTC. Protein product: CASRVQVAYEQYF.

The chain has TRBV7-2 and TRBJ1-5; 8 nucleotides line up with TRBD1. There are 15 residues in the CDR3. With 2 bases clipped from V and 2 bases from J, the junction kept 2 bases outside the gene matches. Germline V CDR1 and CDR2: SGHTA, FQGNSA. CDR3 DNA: TGTGCCAGCAGCTTATCGACAGGGGGCAATCAGCCCCAGCATTTT. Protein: CASSLSTGGNQPQHF.

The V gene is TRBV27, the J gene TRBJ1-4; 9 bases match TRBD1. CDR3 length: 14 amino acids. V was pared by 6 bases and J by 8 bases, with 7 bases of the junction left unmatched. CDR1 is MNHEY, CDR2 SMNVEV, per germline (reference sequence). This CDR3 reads CASRGQGFEEKLFF. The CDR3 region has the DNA TGTGCCAGCAGGGGACAGGGTTTCGAGGAAAAACTGTTTTTT.

CDR3 coding DNA: TGTGCCAGCAGTTCCCCTGCTGGTGCAGGGGGGCAAGAGACCCAGTACTTC. It specifies CASSSPAGAGGQETQYF. This rearrangement joins TRBV28 to TRBJ2-5; possible D gene TRBD1, 7 bases. Germline CDR1 reads MDHEN; CDR2 reads SYDVKM. Trimming cost V 4 bases and J 2 bases, with 20 bases left between them. The CDR3 is 17 residues long.

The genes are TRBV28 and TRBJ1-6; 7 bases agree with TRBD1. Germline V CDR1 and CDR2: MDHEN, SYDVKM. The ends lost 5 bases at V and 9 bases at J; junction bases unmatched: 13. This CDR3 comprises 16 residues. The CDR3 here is CASSLPLTGVGSPLHF. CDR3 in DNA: TGTGCCAGCAGTCTACCTTTAACAGGGGTGGGTTCACCCCTCCACTTT.